Sequencing of this T cell receptor beta chain was carried out in a study of blood T cell repertoires in COVID-19. Study information: Sites in the United States, Italy and Spain provided acute and convalescent COVID-19 samples. The cDNA or gDNA used as material had been derived from T cells, B-cell-depleted T cells, or PBMCs.

Original handling: It was from reference gene primer amplification that nucleated cell counts were estimated. TCRdb's table, derived via immunoSEQ multiplex PCR, lists solely in-frame clones and lacks some. V and J calls and clone size are as listed in that table; D and trimming were resolved from the DNA. In the table there are about 150,000 clones, more than 80% of which are singletons. This CDR3 region has 13 residues. The V gene lost 10 bases and the J gene lost 6 bases, with 18 bases spanning the gap. Germline V gives CDR1 MGHDK, CDR2 SYGVNS. The genes are TRBV25-1 and TRBJ1-2; tentative D call: TRBD1 (6 bases). The sample was peripheral blood. This clonotype was sampled from a human donor in a cohort sampled during active COVID-19. This chain's CDR3 is CATYYRDIDGYTF. The CDR3 bases are TGTGCCACCTACTACCGGGACATAGATGGCTACACCTTC.